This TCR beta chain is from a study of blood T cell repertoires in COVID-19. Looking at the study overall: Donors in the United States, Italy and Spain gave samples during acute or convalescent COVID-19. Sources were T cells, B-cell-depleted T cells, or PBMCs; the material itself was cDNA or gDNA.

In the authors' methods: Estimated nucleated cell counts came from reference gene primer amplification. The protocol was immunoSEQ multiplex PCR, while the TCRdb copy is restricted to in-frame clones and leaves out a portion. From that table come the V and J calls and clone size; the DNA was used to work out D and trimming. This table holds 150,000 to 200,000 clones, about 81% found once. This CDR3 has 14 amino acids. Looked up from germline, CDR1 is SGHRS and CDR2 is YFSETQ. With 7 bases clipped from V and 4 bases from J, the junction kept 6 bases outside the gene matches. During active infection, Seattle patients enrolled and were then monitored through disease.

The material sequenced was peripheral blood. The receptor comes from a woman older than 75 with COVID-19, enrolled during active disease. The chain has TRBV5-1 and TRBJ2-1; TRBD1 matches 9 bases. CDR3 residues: CASSRDRDYNEQFF. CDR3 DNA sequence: TGCGCCAGCTCTCGGGACAGGGATTACAATGAGCAGTTCTTC.